A selection of T cell receptor beta chains follows, all from one sample in a study of blood T cell repertoires in COVID-19. Libraries were prepared by immunoSEQ multiplex PCR; TCRdb keeps only in-frame clonotypes and omits some of them. Of about 300,000 clones listed, around 83% are singletons. Sequenced: peripheral blood. These receptors were obtained from a woman between 50 and 59 years old with acute or convalescent COVID-19. CDR3s include the opening cysteine and the closing phenylalanine or tryptophan. The order of the fields is clone size, J gene, V gene, D gene, CDR3 DNA, CDR3 protein. D genes are given only for firm matches. Clone size appears in some rows only: once, few, many, or a class for an expanded clone.

>NA|TRBJ1-1|TRBV7-9|NA
TGTGCCAGCAGCCCGTTGACAGTCGGAGCTTTCTTT
CASSPLTVGAFF
>NA|TRBJ2-3|TRBV5-1|TRBD1
TGCGCCAGCAGCCTGGGACAGGGTGGAGGAGATACGCAGTATTTT
CASSLGQGGGDTQYF
>NA|TRBJ2-1|TRBV10-3|NA
TGTGCCATCAGTGAGTCGATGTCAGGGAAGCCGAATGAGCAGTTCTTC
CAISESMSGKPNEQFF
>NA|TRBJ1-1|TRBV9|TRBD1
TGTGCCAGCAGCCCCGGGGACAGCCGAAACACTGAAGCTTTCTTT
CASSPGDSRNTEAFF
>NA|TRBJ2-4|TRBV5-1|TRBD2
TGCGCCAGCAGCCCGCTCTTAACTAGCGGGGGGGTACAGTACTTC
CASSPLLTSGGVQYF
>NA|TRBJ2-7|TRBV9|NA
TGTGCCAGCAGCCCTCCCCGAGGCGAGCAGTACTTC
CASSPPRGEQYF
>NA|TRBJ1-2|TRBV11-2|TRBD1
TGTGCCAGCAGCTCCACAGGGGTCAACTATGGCTACACCTTC
CASSSTGVNYGYTF
>NA|TRBJ2-3|TRBV9|TRBD2
TGTGCCAGCAGCGTAGGTCTAGCGGTAGATACGCAGTATTTT
CASSVGLAVDTQYF
>NA|TRBJ2-7|TRBV5-8|NA
TGTGCCAGCAGCTTTACCAGGTCCTACGAGCAGTACTTC
CASSFTRSYEQYF
>NA|TRBJ1-4|TRBV4-2|TRBD1
TGTGCCAGCAGCCAACTTCCGGGACAGGGTCCAACTAATGAAAAACTGTTTTTT
CASSQLPGQGPTNEKLFF
>NA|TRBJ1-1|TRBV2|NA
TGTGCCAGCAGTCTAATGAACACTGAAGCTTTCTTT
CASSLMNTEAFF
>NA|TRBJ2-2|TRBV2|NA
TGTGCCAGCAGTGGGACAGTAAACACCGGGGAGCTGTTTTTT
CASSGTVNTGELFF
>NA|TRBJ1-1|TRBV27|TRBD1
TGTGCCAGCAGTACGACAGGGGGGTCGGCTGAAGCTTTCTTT
CASSTTGGSAEAFF
>few|TRBJ1-2|TRBV19|TRBD1
TGTGCCAGTAGTATAACCCGTGGACAGGGCGGCTACACCTTC
CASSITRGQGGYTF
>NA|TRBJ2-3|TRBV6-6|TRBD2
TGTGCCAGCAATTCCGGCGGGGGGGCGGGTGATACGCAGTATTTT
CASNSGGGAGDTQYF
>NA|TRBJ1-2|TRBV4-1|TRBD1
TGCGCCAGCAGCCACGGGACAGGCTATGGCTACACCTTC
CASSHGTGYGYTF
>NA|TRBJ1-2|TRBV4-1|NA
TGCGCCAGCAGCCAAGATTCTTACAGGGCGGGCGGCTACACCTTC
CASSQDSYRAGGYTF
>NA|TRBJ1-5|TRBV24-1|NA
TGTGCCACCAGTGATCCTTCGTGGGGCAGACCCAATCAGCCCCAGCATTTT
CATSDPSWGRPNQPQHF
>NA|TRBJ2-6|TRBV5-1|NA
TGCGCCAGCAGCTTTGGACAGTCCACTGGGGCCAACGTCCTGACTTTC
CASSFGQSTGANVLTF
>once|TRBJ2-2|TRBV6-1|NA
TGTGCCAGCAGTGAAGAGGGGACCGGGGAGCTGTTTTTT
CASSEEGTGELFF
>NA|TRBJ1-4|TRBV30|NA
TGTGCCTGGAATGGGGGGACTAATGAAAAACTGTTTTTT
CAWNGGTNEKLFF
>once|TRBJ1-5|TRBV3-1/TRBV3-2|NA
TGTGCCAGCAGCCAAGGAGTCCAGGGAGGTCAGCCCCAGCATTTT
CASSQGVQGGQPQHF
>NA|TRBJ2-1|TRBV6-4|TRBD1
TGTGCCAGCAGTGACTCGGGACAGGGCTATGAGCAGTTCTTC
CASSDSGQGYEQFF
>NA|TRBJ1-2|TRBV29-1|TRBD1
TGCAGCGTTGGGAAGCAGGGGGAAGGTGGCTACACCTTC
CSVGKQGEGGYTF
>NA|TRBJ1-3|TRBV2|NA
TGTGCCAGCAGTGTGGACAGAAACTCTGGAAACACCATATATTTT
CASSVDRNSGNTIYF
>NA|TRBJ1-6|TRBV5-1|NA
TGCGCCAGCGGGCGGAACGGGGAGGATTCACCCCTCCACTTT
CASGRNGEDSPLHF
>NA|TRBJ2-1|TRBV18|NA
TGTGCCAGCTCACCAACGCGTAAAGGAGGTCACAATGAGCAGTTCTTC
CASSPTRKGGHNEQFF
>NA|TRBJ2-5|TRBV19|NA
TGTGCCAGTAACTCGTTCCGGGACCAAGAGACCCAGTACTTC
CASNSFRDQETQYF
>NA|TRBJ2-2|TRBV19|TRBD2
TGTGCCAGTTTCCCGACTAGCTCTAACACCGGGGAGCTGTTTTTT
CASFPTSSNTGELFF
>NA|TRBJ2-5|TRBV6-5|TRBD2
TGTGCCAGTGCAGCGGGGGGGCAGGCGGAGACCCAGTACTTC
CASAAGGQAETQYF
>NA|TRBJ1-6|TRBV9|TRBD1
TGTGCCAGCAGCAAACGGACAGGGGATTCACCCCTCCACTTT
CASSKRTGDSPLHF
>NA|TRBJ1-6|TRBV28|TRBD1
TGTGCCAGCAGTCCGGGGACAGGGGTGGGTTCACCCCTCCACTTT
CASSPGTGVGSPLHF
>NA|TRBJ2-1|TRBV3-1/TRBV3-2|TRBD1
TGTGCCAGCAGCCAAGAAGGGACAGGGGTTAGGAATGAGCAGTTCTTC
CASSQEGTGVRNEQFF
>NA|TRBJ2-5|TRBV18|NA
TGTGCCAGCTCACCACGACAGCAAGAGACCCAGTACTTC
CASSPRQQETQYF
>NA|TRBJ2-5|TRBV7-2|NA
TGTGCCAGCAGCCCCGAGAGGTCCTTGTACCAAGAGACCCAGTACTTC
CASSPERSLYQETQYF
>NA|TRBJ1-5|TRBV7-2|TRBD1
TGTGCCAGCAGCCAACAGGGGATTAGCAATCAGCCCCAGCATTTT
CASSQQGISNQPQHF
>once|TRBJ1-1|TRBV30|NA
TGTGCGGCCCTGAGAGGGACTGAAGCTTTCTTT
CAALRGTEAFF
>NA|TRBJ2-5|TRBV6-5|TRBD2
TGTGCCAGCAGGCTAGCGGGACGTGAGACCCAGTACTTC
CASRLAGRETQYF
>NA|TRBJ2-2|TRBV9|TRBD1
TGTGCCAGCCAGGCGGTTACGGGACAGGCCTACACCGGGGAGCTGTTTTTT
CASQAVTGQAYTGELFF
>NA|TRBJ2-5|TRBV6-5|NA
TGTGCCAGCAGCAGGGAATTCCAAGAGACCCAGTACTTC
CASSREFQETQYF
>NA|TRBJ1-1|TRBV5-1|TRBD1
TGCGCCAGCAGCCCATCCGGACAGGGAGAAGCTTTCTTT
CASSPSGQGEAFF
>few|TRBJ2-6|TRBV29-1|NA
TGCAGCGTTCGAGTTGGGGCCAACGTCCTGACTTTC
CSVRVGANVLTF
>few|TRBJ1-5|TRBV10-2|NA
TGCGCCAGCAGTGAGGGCTATCAGCCCCAGCATTTT
CASSEGYQPQHF
>NA|TRBJ1-1|TRBV5-1|NA
TGCGCCAGCTCCCCCGGGACACCCTTCACTGAAGCTTTCTTT
CASSPGTPFTEAFF
>NA|TRBJ2-3|TRBV2|TRBD2
TGTGCCAGCAGTCTAATGCTCGGGGGGGCAACAGATACGCAGTATTTT
CASSLMLGGATDTQYF
>NA|TRBJ2-7|TRBV27|TRBD2
TGTGCCAGCTTCCGGACTAGCGGGAGGGCCTTCCTCTACGAGCAGTACTTC
CASFRTSGRAFLYEQYF
>few|TRBJ1-2|TRBV6-7|TRBD1
TGTGCCAGCACCCTGGACAGGGGGAGCTTCTACACCTTC
CASTLDRGSFYTF
>NA|TRBJ2-1|TRBV6-5|NA
TGTGCCAGCAGCCGGACCCTGGACACCTACAATGAGCAGTTCTTC
CASSRTLDTYNEQFF
>few|TRBJ1-4|TRBV5-5|TRBD1
TGTGCCAGCAGCCTGACAGGGGAAGTATCGACTAATGAAAAACTGTTTTTT
CASSLTGEVSTNEKLFF
>NA|TRBJ1-1|TRBV19|NA
TGTGCCAGTAGTTCGACACCCAGGGACACTGAAGCTTTCTTT
CASSSTPRDTEAFF
>NA|TRBJ2-2|TRBV19|TRBD2
TGTGCCAGTACGCCTCGGGGGGTAAACACCGGGGAGCTGTTTTTT
CASTPRGVNTGELFF
>NA|TRBJ2-1|TRBV4-1|TRBD2
TGCGCCAGCAGCCAAGCGTCAGGAGCGGGGGGGGCCAATGAGCAGTTCTTC
CASSQASGAGGANEQFF
>NA|TRBJ1-4|TRBV28|TRBD1
TGTGCCAGCAGTTTCCGTCATCCCTGGACAGGGGGTGAAAAACTGTTTTTT
CASSFRHPWTGGEKLFF
>NA|TRBJ2-7|TRBV5-1|TRBD1
TGCGCCAGCAGCTCGGGGACAGGACTCTACGAGCAGTACTTC
CASSSGTGLYEQYF
>NA|TRBJ2-5|TRBV24-1|NA
TGTGCCACCAGGAGTAGCCTCGGCGGAGAGACCCAGTACTTC
CATRSSLGGETQYF